This entry concerns a single T cell receptor beta chain. V dropped 2 bases and J dropped 7; count of bases not matched to a gene: 10. This CDR3 contains 16 residues. The germline V gene encodes CDR1 LNHNV and CDR2 YYDKDF (reference sequence). This specimen belongs to a study of T cells in Graves' hyperthyroidism and ophthalmopathy. TCR beta CDR3 regions were amplified from RNA transcripts. First-round RT-PCR with HTBI primers amplified the TCR CDR3 region. From the multiplex PCR reads, TCRdb called clonotypes with MiXCR, one entry per CDR3 protein. The sample yields hundreds of thousands of distinct CDR3 sequences, approximately 18% seen once. Duration under 3 months, a NOSPECS grade of at least 4, and a Clinical Activity Score of at least 3 characterized the ophthalmopathy patients.

The rearrangement links TRBV15 to TRBJ1-5; TRBD1 agrees at 8 bases. The sequencing sample was made of blood. This sequence originates from a man aged 50 to 59 with Graves' ophthalmopathy. CDR3 loop: CATSRIGSGGTQPQHF. The CDR3 nucleotides read TGTGCCACCAGCAGAATAGGCTCAGGGGGCACACAGCCCCAGCATTTT.